A single sample is the source of the 15 T cell receptor beta chains below, sequenced in a study of T cell changes during pregnancy in multiple sclerosis. Some clones are missing from TCRdb's copy, which holds only in-frame ones; the method was immunoSEQ multiplex PCR. Among 40,000 to 60,000 clones listed, 85% to 95% were seen once. The sequencing used CD8+ T cells from peripheral blood mononuclear cells, collected before pregnancy. The receptors derive from a female donor with multiple sclerosis, enrolled in a pregnancy study.

Only a few counts were recorded for this clone. V and J are TRBV5-4 and TRBJ1-1; 7 nucleotides match TRBD1. V dropped 4 bases and J dropped 5; count of bases not matched to a gene: 8. Looked up from germline, CDR1 is SGHNT and CDR2 is YYREEE (reference sequence). The CDR3 totals 14 residues. The CDR3: CASSLTGRRTEAFF. The DNA for the CDR3 is TGTGCCAGCAGCCTGACAGGGAGGAGAACTGAAGCTTTCTTT. The full variable domain, completed using reference TRBV5-4 and TRBJ1-1, is ETGVTQSPTHLIKTRGQQVTLRCSSQSGHNTVSWYQQALGQGPQFIFQYYREEENGRGNFPPRFSGLQFPNYSSELNVNALELDDSALYLCASSLTGRRTEAFFGQGTRLTVV.

V gene TRBV27 combines with J gene TRBJ2-5; D is uncertain. CDR3 length: 13 residues. V lost 5 bases, J lost 2 bases, and 9 bases lay in between. The germline V gene has CDR1 MNHEY and CDR2 SMNVEV (reference sequence). The CDR3 here is CASSPDIQETQYF. The CDR3 region has the DNA TGTGCCAGCAGTCCCGACATTCAAGAGACCCAGTACTTC.

This chain links TRBV28 with TRBJ2-1; 8 bases line up with TRBD2. J gave up 7 bases and V 5 bases, and 10 bases lay outside the gene matches. CDR1 MDHEN and CDR2 SYDVKM come from the germline V gene. This CDR3 comprises 15 residues. DNA for the CDR3: TGTGCCAGCAGTCTGTCCAGCGGGAGTAGGAATGAGCAGTTCTTC. Its protein is CASSLSSGSRNEQFF.

V gene TRBV5-1 combines with J gene TRBJ2-1; D is perhaps TRBD2 (6 bases). The CDR3 consists of 15 residues. Germline V CDR1 and CDR2: SGHRS, YFSETQ. V was shortened by 0 bases and J by 0 bases, with 7 bases between the two germline ends. The CDR3 DNA reads as TGCGCCAGCAGCTTGGACGGGAGCTCCTACAATGAGCAGTTCTTC. Translating it yields CASSLDGSSYNEQFF.

This chain uses TRBV7-9 with TRBJ2-1; 9 bases are a match to TRBD2. The CDR3 consists of 16 residues. Germline loops: CDR1 SEHNR, CDR2 FQNEAQ (reference sequence). With 1 base clipped from V and 3 bases from J, the junction kept 4 bases outside the gene matches. The CDR3 here is CASSLVLAGFYNEQFF. The DNA of the CDR3 is TGTGCCAGCAGCTTAGTCCTAGCGGGGTTCTACAATGAGCAGTTCTTC. The full variable domain, rest sourced from reference TRBV7-9 and TRBJ2-1, is DTGVSQNPRHKITKRGQNVTFRCDPISEHNRLYWYRQTLGQGPEFLTYFQNEAQLEKSRLLSDRFSAERPKGSFSTLEIQRTEQGDSAMYLCASSLVLAGFYNEQFFGPGTRLTVL.

This sequence joins TRBV12-5 and TRBJ1-2, with 8 bases fitting TRBD1. With 2 bases clipped from V and 8 bases from J, the junction kept 7 bases outside the gene matches. The CDR3 is made up of 14 amino acids. Germline V lookup: CDR1 LGHNT, CDR2 FRNRAP. CDR3 DNA sequence: TGTGCTAGTGGTTTGCAGGGGGCGAGGTACGGCTACACCTTC. This encodes CASGLQGARYGYTF.

The rearrangement links TRBV6-1 to TRBJ2-2; D might be TRBD2 (5 bases). Trimming stripped 2 bases from V and 6 bases from J, with 7 bases between. CDR1 MNHNS and CDR2 SASEGT come from the germline V gene. The CDR3 spans 13 residues. The CDR3 DNA reads TGTGCCAGCAGTGAATCGGAGGCCGGGGAGCTGTTTTTT. It translates to CASSESEAGELFF.

The chain recombines TRBV27 with TRBJ1-2; 8 bases line up with TRBD1. The junction had 2 bases not matched to a gene; V was cut back by 8 bases and J by 6 bases. From germline, CDR1 is MNHEY and CDR2 SMNVEV (reference sequence). This CDR3 has 11 amino acids. The CDR3 nucleotides are TGTGCCAGCGAGACAGGGGATGGCTACACCTTC. Protein product: CASETGDGYTF.

CDR3 coding DNA: TGTGCCAGCAGTGACATGGGGGGGAACATTCAGTACTTC. This gives the protein CASSDMGGNIQYF. The chain carries TRBV6-4 and TRBJ2-4, with 7 bases aligning to TRBD2. The CDR3 length is 13 residues. Germline CDR1 and CDR2: MRHNA and SNTAGT. V was clipped by 2 bases and J by 7 bases; unmatched bases: 2.

The genes are TRBV5-8 and TRBJ1-4; 7 bases are a match to TRBD1. Germline V gene lookup returns CDR1 SGHTS and CDR2 YDEGEE. Trimming at V came to 0 bases and at J to 5 bases, leaving 4 bases not matched to a gene. The CDR3 totals 15 residues. CDR3 bases: TGTGCCAGCAGCTTGGGGGGACAGAGCAATGAAAAACTGTTTTTT. It yields the protein CASSLGGQSNEKLFF.

The J gene is TRBJ1-6, the V gene TRBV4-1; tentative D call: TRBD1 (5 bases). The CDR3 is 15 residues long. Looked up from germline, CDR1 is MGHRA and CDR2 is YSYEKL. Trimming left V 3 bases short and J 6 bases short, with 12 bases between. The CDR3 region is CASSQAGQGNSPLHF. CDR3 DNA sequence: TGCGCCAGCAGCCAGGCCGGGCAGGGTAATTCACCCCTCCACTTT.

Ten or more counts support this clone. The CDR3 nucleotides are TGCGCCAGCAGCCAAGATAGTAGCGGGAGGGCCTACAATGAGCAGTTCTTC. Its protein is CASSQDSSGRAYNEQFF. The rearrangement joins TRBV4-3 to TRBJ2-1, with TRBD2 identical over 11 bases. Unmatched junction bases numbered 3, after V lost 0 bases and J lost 2 bases. Germline-derived CDR1 and CDR2 are LGHNA and YSLEER. The CDR3 is made up of 17 amino acids.

The V and J genes are TRBV30 and TRBJ2-7, with 9 positions matching TRBD2. There are 13 residues in the CDR3. Trimming at V came to 4 bases and at J to 6 bases, leaving 7 bases not matched to a gene. Germline CDR1 reads GTSNPN; CDR2 reads SVGIG (reference sequence). The CDR3 sequence: CAWTAGGGSEQYF. In nucleotides, the CDR3 is TGTGCCTGGACGGCGGGAGGGGGCTCCGAGCAGTACTTC.

V is TRBV27 and J is TRBJ1-1, with 8 bases that match TRBD1. CDR1 and CDR2 from the germline V gene are MNHEY and SMNVEV (reference sequence). The CDR3 totals 15 residues. Trimming cost V 3 bases and J 6 bases; bases outside gene matches: 9. CDR3 nucleotides: TGTGCCAGCAGTTTCGACAGGGGCCGGGGGGCTGAAGCTTTCTTT. Translation gives CASSFDRGRGAEAFF.

The chain recombines TRBV29-1 with TRBJ2-7; 9 nucleotides agree with TRBD1. The CDR3 is made up of 14 amino acids. The V segment lost 6 bases and the J segment 2 bases; nucleotides outside the gene matches: 8. Looked up from germline, CDR1 is SQVTM and CDR2 is ANQGSEA. CDR3 in amino acids: CSVGFGQGTYEQYF. CDR3 nucleotides: TGCAGCGTCGGATTCGGACAGGGGACCTACGAGCAGTACTTC.